The clone carrying this T cell receptor (beta chain) was recorded at least ten times. Its antigen is unidentified. This CDR3 has 15 residues. The V end lost 3 bases, the J end lost 5 bases, and 14 bases lay between the germline ends. Germline V gene lookup returns CDR1 MDHEN and CDR2 SYDVKM. The data were obtained in a study of T-cell reconstitution after alpha-beta-depleted transplantation in children. Overall study results and limits: The main origin of T-cell counts and diversity one year after transplant was newly produced T cells. Alpha-beta T cells about two months after transplant reportedly derived from several hundred expanded graft clones.

The TCRbeta library was prepared with unique molecular identifiers. TCRdb reprocessed the PCR reads via MiXCR and lists one record per CDR3 protein. The sample lists about 830,000 distinct CDR3 sequences, approximately 15% seen once, with around 5.3% in the top ten. This chain joins TRBV28 and TRBJ2-1; a possible D gene is TRBD2 (5 bases). The sample in question was PBMCs, mostly from graft donor cells, obtained 360 days after TCRalphabeta/CD19-depleted stem cell transplant. The receptor was derived from a male patient aged 10 to 17 who had a stem cell transplant for acute lymphoblastic leukemia, so the T cells may come from the graft donor. This chain's CDR3 is CASSLRARPNNEQFF. CDR3 in DNA: TGTGCCAGCAGTTTGCGGGCTAGACCGAACAATGAGCAGTTCTTC.